Listed below are T cell receptor beta chains from one sample, sequenced in a study of shared clonotypes between healthy human individuals. TCRdb's copy holds only in-frame clones and misses some; the assay was immunoSEQ multiplex PCR. The sample has around 1 million clones, around 80% seen once. The specimen sequenced was memory CD4+ T cells sorted from blood. The receptors were gathered from a man in his late teens or twenties in good health. CDR3s include the opening cysteine and the closing phenylalanine or tryptophan. A D gene is named only where the DNA matches it firmly. Clone size is not always given. Where it is, it says once, few, many or a class for expanded clones.

v_gene	d_gene	abundance	j_gene	CDR3aa	CDR3nt
TRBV4-1	NA	NA	TRBJ1-1	CASSQKTEAFF	TGCGCCAGCAGCCAGAAAACTGAAGCTTTCTTT
TRBV4-3	TRBD1	NA	TRBJ1-1	CASSQTGGLGNTEAFF	TGCGCCAGCAGCCAGACAGGGGGCCTGGGGAACACTGAAGCTTTCTTT
TRBV28	TRBD1	NA	TRBJ1-5	CASSRDRLSNQPQHF	TGTGCCAGCAGTCGGGACAGGCTTAGCAATCAGCCCCAGCATTTT
TRBV5-1	NA	NA	TRBJ2-7	CASSPNLQGYEQYF	TGCGCCAGCAGCCCGAATCTACAAGGATACGAGCAGTACTTC
TRBV6-6	TRBD1	NA	TRBJ1-2	CASSYDRVNYGYTF	TGTGCCAGCAGTTACGACAGGGTTAACTATGGCTACACCTTC
TRBV12-5	NA	NA	TRBJ2-4	CASGLDAIGAKNIQYF	TGTGCTAGTGGTTTGGACGCAATTGGGGCCAAAAACATTCAGTACTTC
TRBV5-1	NA	NA	TRBJ1-6	CASSSTELPNSPLHF	TGCGCCAGCAGCTCTACAGAGCTACCAAATTCACCCCTCCACTTT
TRBV6-5	TRBD1	NA	TRBJ2-7	CASSSTGEEQYF	TGTGCCAGCAGTTCGACAGGGGAAGAGCAGTACTTC
TRBV28	NA	NA	TRBJ1-3	CASSPGGKGNTIYF	TGTGCCAGCAGCCCCGGTGGTAAAGGAAACACCATATATTTT
TRBV28	NA	NA	TRBJ2-5	CASRGSGQETQYF	TGTGCCAGCAGGGGAAGCGGCCAAGAGACCCAGTACTTC
TRBV30	NA	few	TRBJ1-1	CAWSLAQHTEAFF	TGTGCCTGGAGCCTTGCCCAACACACTGAAGCTTTCTTT
TRBV5-1	NA	NA	TRBJ2-2	CASSLASTGELFF	TGCGCCAGCAGCTTGGCCTCCACCGGGGAGCTGTTTTTT
TRBV4-1	NA	NA	TRBJ2-5	CASSQEGTIQETQYF	TGCGCCAGCAGCCAAGAGGGGACAATTCAAGAGACCCAGTACTTC
TRBV7-2	NA	NA	TRBJ2-3	CASSLEDTQYF	TGTGCCAGCAGCCTCGAAGATACGCAGTATTTT
TRBV27	NA	NA	TRBJ2-2	CASSLPNTGELFF	TGTGCCAGCAGTTTACCGAACACCGGGGAGCTGTTTTTT
TRBV18	NA	NA	TRBJ1-4	CASSPPGRTNLATNEKLFF	TGTGCCAGCTCACCACCGGGACGGACCAACCTCGCGACTAATGAAAAACTGTTTTTT
TRBV30	NA	once	TRBJ1-6	CALEAQGGSPLHF	TGTGCCCTGGAAGCACAGGGAGGTTCACCCCTCCACTTT
TRBV13	TRBD1	NA	TRBJ2-3	CASSNGQGFKADTQYF	TGTGCCAGCAGCAACGGACAGGGTTTTAAGGCAGATACGCAGTATTTT
TRBV10-3	TRBD1	NA	TRBJ1-3	CAISRQGLPGNTIYF	TGTGCCATCAGTCGACAGGGACTCCCCGGAAACACCATATATTTT
TRBV28	NA	once	TRBJ1-5	CASSVGRTQHF	TGTGCCAGCAGCGTCGGGCGTACCCAGCATTTT
TRBV28	NA	NA	TRBJ2-7	CASSLQGFAYEQYF	TGTGCCAGCAGTCTACAGGGTTTTGCCTACGAGCAGTACTTC
TRBV7-6	NA	NA	TRBJ1-5	CASSFGDSNQPQHF	TGTGCCAGCAGCTTTGGAGATAGCAATCAGCCCCAGCATTTT
TRBV6-5	TRBD1	NA	TRBJ1-5	CATGTTGGKGQPQHF	TGTGCCACCGGAACAACAGGGGGCAAGGGACAGCCCCAGCATTTT
TRBV6-5	NA	NA	TRBJ2-2	CASSPGWDRELFF	TGTGCCAGCAGTCCCGGCTGGGACCGGGAGCTGTTTTTT
TRBV7-8	NA	few	TRBJ1-6	CASSQQGWEPLHF	TGTGCCAGCAGCCAACAGGGATGGGAGCCCCTCCACTTT
TRBV30	NA	once	TRBJ2-4	CAWSVGRGYKNIQYF	TGTGCCTGGAGTGTAGGACGGGGGTACAAAAACATTCAGTACTTC
TRBV18	TRBD2	NA	TRBJ2-7	CASSPPSAGGPEQYF	TGTGCCAGCTCACCACCGTCAGCGGGAGGCCCCGAGCAGTACTTC
TRBV6-1	NA	NA	TRBJ1-6	CASSEAGQSSPLHF	TGTGCCAGCAGTGAAGCGGGTCAGTCTTCACCCCTCCACTTT
TRBV25-1	NA	NA	TRBJ1-3	CASSEPGTAGNTIYF	TGTGCCAGCAGTGAACCCGGGACTGCTGGAAACACCATATATTTT
TRBV5-1	NA	NA	TRBJ2-7	CASSLGPVGLLGQYF	TGCGCCAGCAGCTTGGGTCCTGTTGGGCTACTAGGGCAGTACTTC
TRBV12-5	NA	few	TRBJ2-1	CASGLVRSGEQFF	TGTGCTAGTGGTTTGGTACGGTCGGGTGAGCAGTTCTTC
TRBV29-1	TRBD2	NA	TRBJ2-7	CSVSGGAPYEQYF	TGCAGCGTGTCCGGGGGGGCCCCCTACGAGCAGTACTTC
TRBV2	NA	NA	TRBJ2-5	CASSEAEGPGQTQYF	TGTGCCAGCAGTGAAGCTGAGGGGCCTGGGCAGACCCAGTACTTC
TRBV28	NA	NA	TRBJ1-6	CASSLSGADSPLHF	TGTGCCAGCAGTTTATCAGGGGCTGATTCACCCCTCCACTTT
TRBV25-1	NA	NA	TRBJ1-2	CASSVAGASYTF	TGTGCCAGCAGTGTAGCCGGGGCCAGCTACACCTTC
TRBV11-2	NA	NA	TRBJ2-7	CASSLSGPEQYF	TGTGCCAGCAGCTTAAGTGGACCCGAGCAGTACTTC
TRBV10-2	NA	NA	TRBJ1-5	CASSGAQQWRLVGQPQPQHF	TGCGCCAGCAGTGGGGCCCAGCAGTGGAGGCTTGTGGGGCAGCCCCAGCCCCAGCATTTT
TRBV23-1	NA	NA	TRBJ1-1	CASSQQGRANTEAFF	TGCGCCAGCAGTCAACAGGGGCGGGCGAACACTGAAGCTTTCTTT
TRBV2	NA	NA	TRBJ1-2	CASRTRGQNYGYTF	TGTGCCAGCAGGACCCGGGGACAAAACTATGGCTACACCTTC
TRBV18	NA	few	TRBJ2-7	CASSQSRGPYEQYF	TGTGCCAGCTCGCAATCGAGGGGTCCGTACGAGCAGTACTTC
TRBV29-1	NA	NA	TRBJ1-1	CSVVGRVNTEAFF	TGCAGCGTTGTCGGGCGAGTGAACACTGAAGCTTTCTTT
TRBV5-1	NA	few	TRBJ1-2	CASGAPSTNYGYTF	TGCGCCAGCGGAGCCCCCAGTACTAACTATGGCTACACCTTC
TRBV7-2	NA	NA	TRBJ2-5	CASSSSGRGQQETQYF	TGTGCCAGCAGTTCATCCGGGCGGGGGCAACAAGAGACCCAGTACTTC
TRBV5-1	TRBD1	NA	TRBJ1-3	CASSLRSQGQGRFSGNTIYF	TGCGCCAGCAGCTTAAGGTCCCAGGGACAGGGCAGATTCTCTGGAAACACCATATATTTT